Presented here are 19 T cell receptor beta chains from one specimen sequenced in a study of early T cells in non-severe SARS-CoV-2 infection (dated by TCRdb to about 2021). Library preparation was by 5' RACE. The instrument was a NextSeq 500. The public reads were reanalyzed by TCRdb: fastp trimming at Q25, MiXCR alignment, in-frame beta chains only. Rows matching on CDR3 protein sequence are summarized as one entry with the most common DNA and genes. In this sample the table shows fewer than 120,000 distinct CDR3 sequences, roughly 13% of which occur a single time. The ten largest clones represent 3.5% to 4% of the sample. This material consisted of whole blood, taken at baseline. These receptors were obtained from an adult who was a healthcare worker with PCR-confirmed SARS-CoV-2 infection or an uninfected control (not recorded which).

Ten or more counts support this clonotype. The chain has TRBV7-9 and TRBJ2-1; 10 bases match TRBD2. This CDR3 region has 16 residues. After removal of 5 bases from V and 5 bases from J, the junction contained 9 bases not matched to a gene. Per germline, CDR1 SEHNR and CDR2 FQNEAQ (reference sequence). CDR3 amino acids: CASSAWTSGLHNEQFF. CDR3 in DNA: TGTGCCAGCAGCGCTTGGACTAGCGGCCTTCACAATGAGCAGTTCTTC.

This clonotype was seen ten or more times. The CDR3 here is CASSLKDTEAFF. The CDR3 region has the DNA TGTGCCAGCAGCTTAAAGGACACTGAAGCTTTCTTT. The rearrangement joins TRBV7-9 to TRBJ1-1; D gene ambiguous. The V end lost 2 bases, the J end lost 3 bases, and 4 bases lay between the germline ends. The CDR3 covers 12 residues. Germline CDR1 is SEHNR and CDR2 is FQNEAQ (reference sequence).

The chain's CDR3 is CASSRDREKLFF. In DNA, the CDR3 is TGTGCCAGCAGTCGTGACAGGGAAAAACTGTTTTTT. The chain employs TRBV6-5 and TRBJ1-4; maybe TRBD1 (6 bases). Trimming took 5 bases from V and 8 from J, leaving 9 bases between them. Germline CDR1 is MNHEY and CDR2 is SVGAGI. The CDR3 runs 12 residues.

V gene TRBV5-1 combines with J gene TRBJ1-1; the D is unclear. Germline CDR1 and CDR2: SGHRS and YFSETQ. The CDR3 consists of 13 residues. V was pared by 0 bases and J by 3 bases, with 6 bases between. CDR3 sequence: CASSLGVDTEAFF. The DNA for the CDR3 is TGCGCCAGCAGCTTGGGAGTGGACACTGAAGCTTTCTTT. The complete variable domain, with remaining parts taken from reference TRBV5-1 and TRBJ1-1, reads KAGVTQTPRYLIKTRGQQVTLSCSPISGHRSVSWYQQTPGQGLQFLFEYFSETQRNKGNFPGRFSGRQFSNSRSEMNVSTLELGDSALYLCASSLGVDTEAFFGQGTRLTVV.

In its sample, this clonotype was seen a few times. This chain links TRBV5-5 with TRBJ2-1; 11 nucleotides match TRBD1. CDR1 is SGHKS and CDR2 is YYEKEE in the germline V gene (reference sequence). CDR3 length: 16 amino acids. V was pared by 4 bases and J by 4 bases, with 7 bases of the junction left unmatched. CDR3 amino acids: CASSPPDRGLYNEQFF. CDR3 sequence (DNA): TGTGCCAGCAGCCCGCCGGACAGGGGGCTTTACAATGAGCAGTTCTTC.

The rearrangement joins TRBV5-1 to TRBJ2-7; D gene unclear. The CDR3 length is 13 residues. CDR1 SGHRS and CDR2 YFSETQ come from the germline V gene. Trimming removed 3 bases from V and 7 bases from J, with 14 bases in between. This CDR3 reads CASSWGKGKEQYF. The CDR3 DNA is TGCGCCAGCAGCTGGGGTAAGGGTAAGGAGCAGTACTTC.

This clonotype was observed a handful of times. V usage is TRBV29-1 and J usage is TRBJ1-2; possible D gene TRBD1, 5 bases. Trimming cost V 6 bases and J 8 bases, with 16 bases left between them. Germline CDR1 is SQVTM and CDR2 is ANQGSEA. The CDR3 totals 12 residues. The CDR3 sequence: CSVIRDREGYTF. CDR3 sequence (DNA): TGCAGCGTGATCCGGGACCGGGAGGGCTACACCTTC.

This clonotype was counted only a few times. The chain links TRBV28 to TRBJ1-6, with D perhaps TRBD1 (6 bases). Per germline, CDR1 MDHEN and CDR2 SYDVKM. The CDR3 is 17 amino acids. Trimming took off 8 bases at V and 8 bases at J, with 25 bases between the two ends. The CDR3 DNA reads TGTGCCAGCCACCCTATGAAGACAGGAAGGATGCATTCACCCCTCCACTTT. Protein product: CASHPMKTGRMHSPLHF.

The chain combines TRBV11-2 with TRBJ2-3; 9 bases line up with TRBD1. The ends lost 5 bases at V and 1 base at J; junction bases unmatched: 7. Germline-derived CDR1 and CDR2 are SGHAT and FQNNGV. This CDR3 is built from 16 residues. CDR3 bases: TGTGCCAGCAGCCGAGCCGGGGACAGGGGCACAGATACGCAGTATTTT. Translating gives CASSRAGDRGTDTQYF.

This clonotype has only a few counts. This chain links TRBV30 with TRBJ2-3, with no clear D. The CDR3 has 14 residues. Trimming took off 1 base at V and 2 bases at J, with 10 bases between the two ends. CDR1 and CDR2 (germline): GTSNPN, SVGIG (reference sequence). CDR3 DNA: TGTGCCTGGAGTGGTCCACAGTTCACAGATACGCAGTATTTT. Its translation: CAWSGPQFTDTQYF.

This clonotype was detected a few times. The chain combines TRBV7-9 with TRBJ2-7; D not resolved. CDR3 size: 14 residues. V lost 4 bases to trimming and J lost 2 bases, with 12 bases between them. CDR1 is SEHNR, CDR2 FQNEAQ, per germline (reference sequence). This CDR3 reads CASSSPRAPYEQYF. The CDR3 nucleotides are TGTGCCAGCAGCTCGCCCCGGGCCCCCTACGAGCAGTACTTC.

The chain carries TRBV7-2 and TRBJ1-1; tentatively, D is TRBD1 (6 bases). The CDR3 spans 15 residues. The V and J ends lost 1 base and 5 bases respectively, with 14 bases between them. The germline V gene has CDR1 SGHTA and CDR2 FQGNSA. CDR3 in amino acids: CASSLGTVGTTEAFF. The CDR3 coding sequence is TGTGCCAGCAGCTTAGGGACAGTCGGCACGACTGAAGCTTTCTTT.

Worth noting for this clonotype: Its ends do not fully match the called genes, so a read error is possible. V is TRBV7-3 and J is TRBJ2-3, with unresolved D. The CDR3 sequence is 16 residues long. In germline, CDR1 is SGHTA, CDR2 FQGTGA. CDR3 in DNA: TGTGCCAGCAGCCCGCAACCCCAACCGGGCACAGATACGCAGTTTTTT. Amino acid sequence: CASSPQPQPGTDTQFF.

CDR3 nucleotide sequence: TGTGCCAGCAGTTTAGCAAGCCTAGCGGGTTCAGATACGCAGTATTTT. It specifies CASSLASLAGSDTQYF. The rearrangement uses TRBV27 and TRBJ2-3; TRBD2 agrees at 8 bases. CDR1 and CDR2 (germline): MNHEY, SMNVEV (reference sequence). The CDR3 has 16 residues. V was clipped by 2 bases and J by 4 bases; unmatched bases: 8.

This clonotype was observed at least ten times. The chain couples TRBV4-1 to TRBJ1-5; D is possibly TRBD1 (5 bases). Germline V CDR1 and CDR2: MGHRA, YSYEKL. The CDR3 is made up of 18 amino acids. Trimming shortened V by 0 bases and J by 0 bases, and 15 bases separated the two germline ends. The CDR3 loop is CASSQEGGTDASNQPQHF. The CDR3 coding sequence is TGCGCCAGCAGCCAAGAAGGAGGGACTGACGCTAGCAATCAGCCCCAGCATTTT.

This clonotype has a handful of counts. The gene calls are TRBV12-3 or TRBV12-4 and TRBJ1-5; D call uncertain. V was cut by 6 bases and J by 3 bases, with 12 bases left in between. This CDR3 comprises 14 residues. The CDR3 DNA sequence: TGTGCCAGCAGCCCGCGGGATTCCAATCAGCCCCAGCATTTT. This translates into CASSPRDSNQPQHF.

The rearrangement uses TRBV29-1 and TRBJ2-7, with a possible D match to TRBD1 (5 bases). The V and J ends lost 1 base and 2 bases respectively, with 6 bases between them. CDR3 length: 12 residues. Looked up from germline, CDR1 is SQVTM and CDR2 is ANQGSEA. The DNA for the CDR3 is TGCAGCGTTGAAGTCAGGGCCTACGAGCAGTACTTC. Amino acids: CSVEVRAYEQYF.

The rearrangement uses TRBV9 and TRBJ2-7, with 7 bases identical to TRBD1. The germline gives CDR1 SGDLS, CDR2 YYNGEE. The CDR3 totals 13 residues. The V segment lost 1 base and the J segment 9 bases; nucleotides outside the gene matches: 7. The CDR3 nucleotides are TGTGCCAGCAGCGTACCTGGACAGGTCGGGCAGTACTTC. It encodes CASSVPGQVGQYF.

The chain joins TRBV6-5 to TRBJ2-5; a possible D gene is TRBD1 (8 bases). The germline V gene has CDR1 MNHEY and CDR2 SVGAGI. V dropped 6 bases and J dropped 10 bases, with 30 bases sitting between them. The length of the CDR3 is 17 residues. This CDR3 is CASSLRSGTGGGISQYF. The CDR3 bases are TGTGCCAGCAGCCTACGGAGCGGGACAGGCGGAGGAATAAGCCAGTACTTC.